The 23 T cell receptor beta chains below were found in one sample sequenced in a study of T cell repertoires in cytomegalovirus infection. TCRdb recomputed calls from the reads with MiXCR, one row per CDR3 protein. Here the sample spans around 260,000 distinct CDR3 sequences, roughly 24% being singletons. The sample taken for sequencing was PBMCs. Receptors were obtained from a human donor in good health (CMV status not recorded). Some clones in this sample may be carry-over from other donors' samples.

The table lists this clonotype with a few counts. The J gene is TRBJ2-4, the V gene TRBV28, with D perhaps TRBD1 (6 bases). Trimming removed 6 bases at V and 2 bases at J, with 17 bases between. Germline CDR1 reads MDHEN; CDR2 reads SYDVKM. The CDR3 covers 16 residues. The DNA for the CDR3 is TGTGCCAGCAGGGGGGCCCCACAGGGACCCAAAAACATTCAGTACTTC. This gives the protein CASRGAPQGPKNIQYF.

This clonotype occurred a few times. This sequence joins TRBV20-1 and TRBJ2-3; 12 bases match TRBD2. V trimming: 0 bases; J trimming: 3 bases; junction bases outside the gene matches: 7. The germline V gene has CDR1 DFQATT and CDR2 SNEGSKA (reference sequence). The CDR3 is made up of 17 amino acids. The CDR3: CSARDARLAGVTDTQYF. CDR3 DNA: TGCAGTGCTAGAGACGCGAGACTAGCGGGAGTGACAGATACGCAGTATTTT.

The sample holds many counts of this clonotype. J is TRBJ1-1 and V is TRBV11-3; no clear D. The CDR3 length is 14 residues. The germline V gene encodes CDR1 SGHNT and CDR2 YENEEA. Trimming took off 5 bases at V and 1 base at J, with 11 bases between the two ends. The CDR3 reads CASSPDGSNTEAFF. The CDR3 DNA reads as TGTGCCAGCAGCCCAGATGGGTCGAACACTGAAGCTTTCTTT.

The chain carries TRBV6-2 or TRBV6-3 and TRBJ1-5; 7 bases agree with TRBD1. The CDR3 has 13 amino acids. V shed 6 bases and J 5 bases; nucleotides not matched to a gene: 4. Germline V gene data show CDR1 as MNHEY and CDR2 as SVGEGT. For the CDR3, the DNA is TGTGCCAGCAGACAGACAGGGCATCAGCCCCAGCATTTT. As protein: CASRQTGHQPQHF.

This clonotype was recorded at least ten times. The chain uses TRBV7-2 and TRBJ1-5; 7 bases line up with TRBD1. The germline V gene encodes CDR1 SGHTA and CDR2 FQGNSA. V gave up 4 bases and J gave up 12 bases; unmatched junction bases: 6. This CDR3 is built from 12 residues. In DNA, the CDR3 is TGTGCCAGCAGCTCCCGGGACAGCCACCAGCATTTT. This sequence encodes CASSSRDSHQHF. Full variable domain (missing parts from reference TRBV7-2 and TRBJ1-5): GAGVSQSPSNKVTEKGKDVELRCDPISGHTALYWYRQSLGQGLEFLIYFQGNSAPDKSGLPSDRFSAERTGGSVSTLTIQRTQQEDSAVYLCASSSRDSHQHFGDGTRLSIL.

This clonotype has at least ten counts. The chain is built from TRBV7-8 and TRBJ2-7; no firm D call. Per the germline V gene, CDR1 is SGHVS and CDR2 is FQNEAQ. Trimming cost V 1 base and J 4 bases, with 11 bases left between them. The CDR3 covers 14 residues. The CDR3 coding sequence is TGTGCCAGCAGCTTAGGACTGGTCCGGTACGAGCAGTACTTC. Encoded protein: CASSLGLVRYEQYF.

V and J are TRBV28 and TRBJ2-5, with TRBD2 identical over 8 bases. The CDR3 spans 17 residues. V shed 1 base and J 3 bases; nucleotides not matched to a gene: 10. From germline, CDR1 is MDHEN and CDR2 SYDVKM. The CDR3 here is CASSLSLAGGREETQYF. CDR3 nucleotide sequence: TGTGCCAGCAGTTTATCGTTGGCGGGGGGCAGGGAAGAGACCCAGTACTTC.

This chain connects TRBV19 to TRBJ2-5; D may be TRBD2 (6 bases). Trimming took 3 bases from V and 5 from J, leaving 13 bases between them. The CDR3 length is 14 residues. Germline V gene sequence: CDR1 LNHDA, CDR2 SQIVND (reference sequence). The CDR3 DNA follows: TGTGCCAGTAGTATGGGTACTAGCCCGGAGACCCAGTACTTC. Translating gives CASSMGTSPETQYF.

In its sample, this clonotype was seen a few times. The chain recombines TRBV10-2 with TRBJ2-7; a possible D gene is TRBD1 (5 bases). The CDR3 contains 15 residues. The V gene lost 5 bases and the J gene lost 2 bases, with 16 bases spanning the gap. In germline, CDR1 is WSHSY, CDR2 SAAADI. The CDR3 loop reads CASSPQKGITYEQYF. As DNA, the CDR3 is TGCGCCAGCAGTCCCCAAAAGGGGATAACCTACGAGCAGTACTTC.

This clonotype was seen repeatedly, ten times or more. The V and J genes are TRBV7-2 and TRBJ2-7; D might be TRBD1 or TRBD2, each matching 5 bases. CDR1 SGHTA and CDR2 FQGNSA come from the germline V gene. CDR3 length: 17 amino acids. V was shortened by 5 bases and J by 0 bases, with 20 bases between the two germline ends. This CDR3 is CASSNRDQVSFSYEQYF. As DNA, the CDR3 is TGTGCCAGCAGCAACCGGGACCAGGTCTCTTTCTCCTACGAGCAGTACTTC.

This clonotype was observed a handful of times. This chain joins TRBV11-2 and TRBJ1-1, with D perhaps matching TRBD1 (5 bases). This CDR3 has 15 amino acids. With 4 bases removed from V and 3 bases from J, the gap between germline ends came to 15 bases. CDR1 and CDR2 from the germline V gene are SGHAT and FQNNGV. The CDR3 sequence: CASSSIYGADTEAFF. The CDR3 region has the DNA TGTGCCAGCAGCTCGATTTACGGGGCCGACACTGAAGCTTTCTTT.

This clonotype appeared a few times. CDR3 bases: TGTGCCAGCCACACTCGTGAAGGGACCCGGTTGGAGAGCGAGCAGTACTTC. Amino acids: CASHTREGTRLESEQYF. This chain joins TRBV28 and TRBJ2-7; D may be TRBD1 or TRBD2 (5 bases each). The germline V gene encodes CDR1 MDHEN and CDR2 SYDVKM. The CDR3 is 17 residues long. V was cut by 8 bases and J by 6 bases, with 29 bases left in between.

This sequence joins TRBV5-1 and TRBJ1-2, with 8 bases aligning to TRBD1. CDR1 and CDR2 (germline): SGHRS, YFSETQ. The CDR3 is 14 amino acids. The trim removed 4 bases at V and 6 bases at J, leaving 8 bases unmatched. The CDR3 DNA sequence: TGCGCCAGCAGCCTCGGACAGGGTTGGGATGGCTACACCTTC. This translates into CASSLGQGWDGYTF.

The CDR3 DNA sequence: TGTGCCAGCAACCGGGTGGGGGAAGCTTTCTTT. This sequence encodes CASNRVGEAFF. V usage is TRBV27 and J usage is TRBJ1-1; unclear D gene. V lost 7 bases to trimming and J lost 8 bases, with 11 bases between them. The V gene's germline CDR1 is MNHEY and CDR2 SMNVEV (reference sequence). The CDR3 is 11 amino acids.

This clonotype came up many times. The J gene is TRBJ1-4, the V gene TRBV7-6; 9 bases align to TRBD1. Germline V CDR1 and CDR2: SGHVS, FNYEAQ. The CDR3 consists of 15 residues. J was trimmed by 7 bases and V by 6 bases; bases with no gene match: 9. The CDR3: CASRETGGSTEKLFF. CDR3 coding DNA: TGTGCCAGCAGAGAAACAGGGGGCTCGACTGAAAAACTGTTTTTT.

The table lists this clonotype with a few counts. The chain employs TRBV5-1 and TRBJ1-1, with 7 bases identical to TRBD1. This CDR3 comprises 15 residues. J gave up 1 base and V 4 bases, and 7 bases lay outside the gene matches. The germline gives CDR1 SGHRS, CDR2 YFSETQ. CDR3: CASSARTGANTEAFF. The CDR3 nucleotides read TGCGCCAGCAGCGCGAGGACAGGTGCGAACACTGAAGCTTTCTTT.

Only a few counts were recorded for this clonotype. The V gene is TRBV5-1, the J gene TRBJ1-1; D remains unclear. This CDR3 is 16 amino acids long. Germline V CDR1 and CDR2: SGHRS, YFSETQ. Trimming removed 3 bases at V and 1 base at J, with 16 bases between. The CDR3 loop reads CASSSGSAAGNTEAFF. The CDR3 DNA reads TGCGCCAGCAGCTCTGGATCGGCGGCGGGGAACACTGAAGCTTTCTTT.

This clonotype was counted between two and nine times. The CDR3 DNA sequence: TGCAGTGCTAGAGATATCGGCGGGAGATTTGGCACAGATACGCAGTATTTT. It translates to CSARDIGGRFGTDTQYF. The rearrangement joins TRBV20-1 to TRBJ2-3; 7 nucleotides align to TRBD2. The CDR3 is 17 residues long. Germline values: CDR1 DFQATT, CDR2 SNEGSKA (reference sequence). Losses at the gene ends were 0 bases for V and 1 base for J; bases not matched to a gene: 10.

A few counts support this clonotype. The chain has TRBV20-1 and TRBJ2-3; possible D gene TRBD2, 6 bases. The CDR3 covers 15 residues. CDR1 is DFQATT, CDR2 SNEGSKA, per germline (reference sequence). The ends were cut back, 6 bases at V and 0 bases at J, with 16 bases in the middle. The CDR3 sequence is CSALRRGGSTDTQYF. CDR3 DNA sequence: TGCAGTGCCCTCAGGAGGGGAGGAAGCACAGATACGCAGTATTTT.

The chain has TRBV25-1 and TRBJ1-2; no definite D call. CDR3 length: 13 residues. The germline gives CDR1 MGHDK, CDR2 SYGVNS. V was trimmed by 8 bases and J by 5 bases, leaving 15 bases between them. The DNA for the CDR3 is TGTGCCAGCCACGAGACGGGGAGTTATGGCTACACCTTC. This sequence encodes CASHETGSYGYTF.

The CDR3 protein is CASSYLGGFHSFGNYEQFF. DNA of the CDR3: TGTGCCAGCAGTTACTTAGGGGGGTTTCACTCTTTTGGCAACTATGAGCAGTTCTTC. The J gene is TRBJ2-1, the V gene TRBV6-1; D may match TRBD1 or TRBD2 (6 bases each). The length of the CDR3 is 19 residues. The V gene's germline CDR1 is MNHNS and CDR2 SASEGT. V lost 5 bases and J 8 bases, leaving 31 bases between the germline ends.

In DNA, the CDR3 is TGTGCCAGCTCACCGTCGACTCCCCGGACCTCCTACGAGCAGTACTTC. Its protein product is CASSPSTPRTSYEQYF. V gene TRBV18 combines with J gene TRBJ2-7; D ambiguous. The CDR3 extends over 16 amino acids. Trimming cost V 3 bases and J 0 bases, with 15 bases left between them. The germline gives CDR1 KGHSH, CDR2 LQKENI.

The chain recombines TRBV5-6 with TRBJ2-5, with 9 bases matching TRBD1. Germline loops: CDR1 SGHDT, CDR2 YYEEEE. The V segment lost 0 bases and the J segment 2 bases; nucleotides outside the gene matches: 5. CDR3 length equals 16 residues. The CDR3 DNA sequence: TGTGCCAGCAGCTTGGGAGACAGGGGGATTCAAGAGACCCAGTACTTC. It codes for CASSLGDRGIQETQYF.